What follows describes a single TCR beta chain. Its antigen is currently unknown. This sample was taken from a study of OX40 agonist ivuxolimab in advanced cancers. Looking at the study overall: The dose-escalation cohort was roughly 83% male, with a mean age of approximately 62 years, ranging roughly 20 to 90.

Measured with immunoSEQ multiplex PCR; TCRdb has only the in-frame clones, and not every one. The sample has 52,000 or so clones, roughly 87% seen once. Study outcomes and limitations: At 0.1 to 3.0 mg/kg and by week 6, clonal expansion occurred in CD4+ and CD8+ blood T cells. Relative to CD4+, CD8+ T cells held more expanded clones on average.

This sequence originates from an adult with an advanced solid tumor such as melanoma, head and neck, liver or kidney cancer. The input for sequencing was CD4+ or CD8+ T cells sorted from blood, taken in a trial of the OX40 agonist ivuxolimab.

The CDR3 DNA reads TGCGCCAGCAGCTCCAGGACAGCCAGCACAGATACGCAGTATTTT. Its translation: CASSSRTASTDTQYF. The rearrangement links TRBV5-1 to TRBJ2-3; D possibly corresponds to TRBD1 (6 bases). The CDR3 totals 15 residues. V lost 3 bases and J lost 0, with 11 bases in between. In germline, CDR1 is SGHRS, CDR2 YFSETQ.